The sequence of this T cell receptor (beta chain) was determined in a study of CD8+CD57+ T cells in acquired aplastic anemia. Using genomic DNA as the template, TCR beta VDJ and CDR3 profiling was carried out. TCRdb analysed the reads with MiXCR anew, one entry per CDR3 protein. The data contain 400,000 to 600,000 distinct CDR3 sequences, roughly 34% of them singletons. Individuals selected for sequencing had exhibited CD8+CD57+ cell expansion on flow cytometry. This clonotype appeared a few times. Sequencing used sorted CD4+, CD8+, or CD8+CD57+ T cells (not recorded which) from PBMCs. The sequence came from a human donor with aplastic anemia.

CDR3 in DNA: TGTGCCAGCGGCAGGGGACTCCTCTATGGCTACACCTTC. Translated, it gives CASGRGLLYGYTF. The rearrangement joins TRBV6-1 to TRBJ1-2; D possibly corresponds to TRBD1 (6 bases). This CDR3 is 13 amino acids long. Trimming removed 8 bases from V and 4 bases from J, with 14 bases in between. CDR1 MNHNS and CDR2 SASEGT come from the germline V gene.